This TCR beta chain was sequenced for a study of T cells after yellow fever vaccination (dated by TCRdb to between 2018 and 2021). Turning to the overall study: The SMART-Seq v4 Ultra Low Input RNA kit was used to prepare libraries from fractions with low cell numbers. Bulk TCR alpha and beta repertoires were sequenced longitudinally to track T-cell clones before and after primary and booster YFV17D yellow fever vaccination. The cohort comprised two healthy male donors, one aged 18 to 30 and one aged 30 to 40 years. Bulk PBMC replicates and cell subsets were isolated from blood drawn at multiple timepoints before and after both primary and secondary immunization.

The junction carries 8 bases between V and J, which are trimmed by 2 bases and 0 bases respectively. CDR3 length: 14 amino acids, cysteine to phenylalanine. CDR3 DNA only is kept here, 42 bases in frame from base 1. What the authors observed across the whole study: After the booster, most clones that had expanded after primary vaccination were detected again (almost 97% of CD4 and around nine tenths of CD8), suggesting broad maintenance of memory. A small share of clonotypes occurred in both CD4 and CD8 compartments, likely arising from convergent recombination. The secondary T-cell response was weaker than the primary response but faster, peaking on day 5 instead of day 15. Computational filtering was required because FACS-sorted repertoires could contain abundant contaminating clonotypes from the bulk population. Only a couple of donors were included in the study, so the extent to which the findings can be generalized is limited.

TCR cDNA was synthesized by 5'RACE template switching, through which a universal primer site and unique molecular identifiers were introduced. Priming for cDNA synthesis came from both the TCR alpha and TCR beta constant segments. Two PCR steps were used to amplify libraries, with sample barcodes and sequencing adapters being added in the second step. Sequencing of the libraries was done on either Illumina HiSeq 2500 (2x100 bp) or NovaSeq (2x150 bp). In the paper's pipeline: Demultiplexing of reads and collapsing into UMI consensus sequences were performed with MIGEC, and V(D)J alignment was carried out with MiXCR. Vaccine-responding clonotypes were identified with edgeR using replicate PBMC samples, with FDR below 0.01 and a log2 fold change above 5 up to day 15 being required. CD4 or CD8 identity was assigned to each bulk clonotype according to whether the clonotype was present at higher abundance in the sequenced CD4 repertoire or the sequenced CD8 repertoire. TCRdb trimmed the raw reads at Q25, called clones with MiXCR and kept productive beta chains. Rows merge per CDR3 protein into single entries with the most common DNA and genes. The V and J calls and clone size are TCRdb's, not the authors'. The sample records 300,000 or so distinct CDR3 sequences, about 6.9% of which are singletons. The ten largest clones take up 15% to 20% of the sample.

The treatment or condition label corresponds to: live attenuated yellow fever vaccine strain. At every blood-draw timepoint, two biological replicates of bulk PBMCs were collected. PBMCs were isolated from peripheral blood using a standard Ficoll-Paque protocol. TriZol was used to extract RNA from bulk PBMCs, CD4 and CD8 fractions, and dextramer-positive and dextramer-negative fractions. This clonotype showed up just a few times. Its antigen remains unidentified. Nothing much larger sits one base from this clone, and base qualities are not available. This receptor chain uses TRBV12-3 or TRBV12-4 and TRBJ2-7, with the identity of the D gene unclear. This receptor was identified in a man between 18 and 29 years old who received the YFV17D yellow fever vaccine. The specimen comprised PBMCs, sampled more than 40 days after the first yellow fever vaccination. For the CDR3, the sequence is CASSLKGYSYEQYF. The DNA sequence reads TGTGCCAGCAGTTTAAAAGGTTACTCCTACGAGCAGTACTTC.